Below, one T cell receptor (beta chain) is given with its context. This sample is part of a study of blood T cell repertoires in COVID-19. Study summary: Samples came from the United States, Italy and Spain, spanning acute and convalescent COVID-19. The analysed material was cDNA or gDNA that came from T cells, B-cell-depleted T cells, or PBMCs.

As originally analysed: By means of reference gene primer amplification, nucleated cell counts were estimated. Clones were read by immunoSEQ multiplex PCR, and TCRdb kept only the in-frame ones, dropping some. That table supplies the V and J calls and clone size; D and trimming were determined from the DNA. The sample has 200,000 to 250,000 clones; 80% to 90% are singletons. The Seattle patients, enrolled during active infection, were followed longitudinally. The source of this sequence is a man over 45 with COVID-19, enrolled during active disease. Specimen: peripheral blood.

The CDR3 DNA is TGTGCCAGCAGTTACCGGAGGACAGGGGCCACAGATACGCAGTATTTT. Translated: CASSYRRTGATDTQYF. The chain joins TRBV6-5 to TRBJ2-3; TRBD1 matches 9 bases. Germline CDR1 MNHEY, CDR2 SVGAGI. The CDR3 length is 16 residues. The junction had 5 bases not matched to a gene; V was cut back by 2 bases and J by 2 bases.